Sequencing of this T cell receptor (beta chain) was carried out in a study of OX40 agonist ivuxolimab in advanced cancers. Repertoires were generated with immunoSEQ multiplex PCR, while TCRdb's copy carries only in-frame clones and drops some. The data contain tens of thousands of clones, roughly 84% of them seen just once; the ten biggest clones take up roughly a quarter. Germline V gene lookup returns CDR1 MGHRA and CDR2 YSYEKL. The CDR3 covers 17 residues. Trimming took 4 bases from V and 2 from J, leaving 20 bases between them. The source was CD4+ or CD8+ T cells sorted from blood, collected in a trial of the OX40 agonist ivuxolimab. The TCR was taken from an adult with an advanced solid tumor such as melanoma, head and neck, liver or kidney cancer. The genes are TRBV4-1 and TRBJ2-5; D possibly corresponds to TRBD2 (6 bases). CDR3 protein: CASSLTQSGLDQETQYF. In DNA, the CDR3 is TGCGCCAGCAGCCTAACCCAAAGCGGGTTAGATCAAGAGACCCAGTACTTC.